The 20 T cell receptor beta chains below all came from one sample that was sequenced in a study of T cell responses to AZD1222 COVID-19 vaccine. Here immunoSEQ multiplex PCR was the method, and the copy in TCRdb shows in-frame clones only, minus some. Here the sample spans about 150,000 clones, 92% being singletons. The specimen comprised peripheral blood, sampled on day 0 of AZD1222 vaccination. The source is an adult in good health.

This clone has only a few counts. The chain is built from TRBV2 and TRBJ1-4; a possible D gene is TRBD1 (6 bases). V dropped 5 bases and J dropped 8 bases, with 9 bases sitting between them. Germline CDR1 reads SNHLY; CDR2 reads FYNNEI. The CDR3 is 12 residues long. CDR3 in amino acids: CASSTGPEKLFF. DNA for the CDR3: TGTGCCAGCAGTACAGGGCCCGAAAAACTGTTTTTT. Full variable domain (rest looked up from reference TRBV2 and TRBJ1-4): EPEVTQTPSHQVTQMGQEVILRCVPISNHLYFYWYRQILGQKVEFLVSFYNNEISEKSEIFDDQFSVERPDGSNFTLKIRSTKLEDSAMYFCASSTGPEKLFFGSGTQLSVL.

This chain uses TRBV6-5 with TRBJ2-7; D may be TRBD2 (6 bases). The germline V gene encodes CDR1 MNHEY and CDR2 SVGAGI. The ends were cut back, 7 bases at V and 4 bases at J, with 17 bases in the middle. The CDR3 has 14 residues. CDR3: CASTSPGTSYEQYF. The CDR3 region has the DNA TGTGCCAGCACCTCACCCGGGACTTCATACGAGCAGTACTTC.

This rearrangement joins TRBV6-5 to TRBJ2-4; TRBD1 aligns across 8 bases. The junction had 4 bases not matched to a gene; V was cut back by 6 bases and J by 0 bases. CDR1 and CDR2 (germline): MNHEY, SVGAGI. The CDR3 has 15 residues. The CDR3 nucleotides are TGTGCCAGCAGACCGACAGGGGTAGCCAAAAACATTCAGTACTTC. It codes for CASRPTGVAKNIQYF.

This rearrangement joins TRBV7-9 to TRBJ1-1; D unresolved. V dropped 5 bases and J dropped 0 bases, with 16 bases sitting between them. Germline V gives CDR1 SEHNR, CDR2 FQNEAQ (reference sequence). CDR3 size: 16 residues. DNA for the CDR3: TGTGCCAGCAGCGGCTCTCGCACGGCTATGAACACTGAAGCTTTCTTT. It is translated as CASSGSRTAMNTEAFF.

The chain combines TRBV24-1 with TRBJ1-5; TRBD1 agrees at 12 bases. CDR3 length: 17 amino acids. Germline V gene data show CDR1 as KGHDR and CDR2 as SFDVKD. The V segment lost 7 bases and the J segment 3 bases; nucleotides outside the gene matches: 9. CDR3 coding DNA: TGTGCCACCAGGGGGGGGGACAGGGGGCAAGACAATCAGCCCCAGCATTTT. Its translation is CATRGGDRGQDNQPQHF.

This chain connects TRBV29-1 to TRBJ1-2, with 7 bases identical to TRBD1. V lost 0 bases and J lost 4; bases outside the gene matches: 8. This CDR3 is 15 amino acids long. Germline CDR1 is SQVTM and CDR2 is ANQGSEA. This CDR3 reads CSVEETTGPGYGYTF. The CDR3 nucleotides read TGCAGCGTTGAAGAGACGACAGGGCCCGGCTATGGCTACACCTTC. The entire variable domain, with the rest obtained from reference TRBV29-1 and TRBJ1-2, is as follows: SAVISQKPSRDICQRGTSLTIQCQVDSQVTMMFWYRQQPGQSLTLIATANQGSEATYESGFVIDKFPISRPNLTFSTLTVSNMSPEDSSIYLCSVEETTGPGYGYTFGSGTRLTVV.

In DNA, the CDR3 is TGTGCCAGCAGCCAAGAACAGGGTCCCGGGGAGCTGTTTTTT. Translation gives CASSQEQGPGELFF. The chain employs TRBV3-1 (or the pseudogene TRBV3-2) and TRBJ2-2; tentatively, D is TRBD1 (6 bases). The V gene lost 0 bases and the J gene lost 6 bases, with 8 bases spanning the gap. From germline, CDR1 is LGHDT and CDR2 YNNKEL (reference sequence). The CDR3 loop spans 14 amino acids.

A few counts support this clone. The V and J genes are TRBV14 and TRBJ1-6; the match to TRBD1 covers 7 bases. CDR3 size: 15 residues. Losses at the gene ends were 3 bases for V and 10 bases for J; bases not matched to a gene: 9. Germline values: CDR1 SGHDN, CDR2 FVKESK. The CDR3 is CASSQDRSPLSPLHF. Here the CDR3 DNA reads TGTGCCAGCAGCCAGGACAGGTCCCCCCTCTCACCCCTCCACTTT.

The rearrangement links TRBV29-1 to TRBJ2-7; D remains ambiguous. The CDR3 loop spans 12 amino acids. Germline CDR1 is SQVTM and CDR2 is ANQGSEA. Between the trimmed V and J ends, which lost 7 bases and 6 bases, there was a span of 16 bases. The CDR3 DNA reads as TGCAGCGCAAGCAAGGGATTGGGCGAGCAGTACTTC. As protein: CSASKGLGEQYF.

This CDR3 is CASRSTGEYTF. In DNA form, the CDR3 reads TGTGCCAGCAGGTCGACGGGGGAATACACCTTC. The V and J genes are TRBV9 and TRBJ1-2; D may be TRBD1 (5 bases). Trimming took 5 bases from V and 11 from J, leaving 13 bases between them. CDR3 size: 11 residues. Germline V gives CDR1 SGDLS, CDR2 YYNGEE.

This CDR3 is CASSPGVDTQYF. The CDR3 DNA sequence: TGCGCCAGCAGCCCAGGGGTCGATACCCAGTACTTC. The chain recombines TRBV5-1 with TRBJ2-5, with D maybe TRBD1 (6 bases). The ends were cut back, 4 bases at V and 8 bases at J, with 12 bases in the middle. CDR1 is SGHRS and CDR2 is YFSETQ in the germline V gene. The CDR3 is made up of 12 amino acids.

The rearrangement links TRBV2 to TRBJ2-2, with 7 bases matching TRBD2. The junction had 10 bases not matched to a gene; V was cut back by 0 bases and J by 3 bases. In germline, CDR1 is SNHLY, CDR2 FYNNEI. This CDR3 comprises 18 residues. Here the CDR3 DNA reads TGTGCCAGCAGTGAAGCGCTTCGGGGGGTTTTGGACACCGGGGAGCTGTTTTTT. Its translation is CASSEALRGVLDTGELFF.

The chain has TRBV3-1 (or the pseudogene TRBV3-2) and TRBJ1-1; no clear D gene. V lost 6 bases and J lost 1, with 9 bases in between. The V gene's germline CDR1 is LGHDT and CDR2 YNNKEL (reference sequence). The CDR3 is 13 amino acids. The CDR3 DNA is TGTGCCAGCAGACAGAGATCGAACACTGAAGCTTTCTTT. Its protein is CASRQRSNTEAFF.

The rearrangement joins TRBV4-1 to TRBJ2-3; D unclear. Trimming removed 3 bases at V and 10 bases at J, with 17 bases between. Per the germline V gene, CDR1 is MGHRA and CDR2 is YSYEKL. The CDR3 runs to 14 residues. CDR3 DNA sequence: TGCGCCAGCAGCCAGGCCCCACCCCCCGTTCCGCAGTATTTT. Translated, it gives CASSQAPPPVPQYF.

The CDR3 DNA follows: TGTGCCATCAGCCCCGGGACAGCCGTCAGCCCCCAGCATTTT. Amino acid sequence: CAISPGTAVSPQHF. The rearrangement links TRBV10-3 to TRBJ1-5, with TRBD1 matching 7 bases. Germline CDR1 reads ENHRY; CDR2 reads SYGVKD. CDR3 size: 14 residues. The junction had 12 bases not matched to a gene; V was cut back by 6 bases and J by 10 bases.

The chain combines TRBV9 with TRBJ2-3, with D unresolved. The CDR3 is 15 amino acids. Looked up from germline, CDR1 is SGDLS and CDR2 is YYNGEE. The V end was cut by 4 bases, the J end by 4 bases, with 16 bases between. The CDR3 loop reads CASSSRATAPDTQYF. In DNA form, the CDR3 reads TGTGCCAGCAGCTCCCGAGCGACCGCCCCAGATACGCAGTATTTT.

A note on this clone: Other nucleotide sequences from this sample produce the same CDR3. This chain uses TRBV27 with TRBJ1-1; a possible D gene is TRBD1 (5 bases). Germline CDR1 MNHEY, CDR2 SMNVEV (reference sequence). V lost 0 bases and J 4 bases, leaving 6 bases between the germline ends. The CDR3 is 13 residues long. CDR3 in amino acids: CASSLSGGTEAFF. CDR3 sequence (DNA): TGTGCCAGCAGTTTATCGGGGGGCACTGAAGCTTTCTTT.

The chain couples TRBV10-3 to TRBJ1-1; 9 nucleotides agree with TRBD1. The ends lost 7 bases at V and 7 bases at J; junction bases unmatched: 7. This CDR3 has 13 residues. CDR1 and CDR2 from the germline V gene are ENHRY and SYGVKD. CDR3: CAIKGTGRDEAFF. The CDR3 DNA follows: TGTGCCATCAAAGGGACAGGGCGAGATGAAGCTTTCTTT.

The J gene is TRBJ2-7, the V gene TRBV4-3; TRBD1 aligns across 9 bases. The CDR3 length is 15 residues. Losses at the gene ends were 3 bases for V and 5 bases for J; bases not matched to a gene: 8. Germline lookup yields CDR1 LGHNA and CDR2 YSLEER. The CDR3 DNA reads as TGCGCCAGCAGCCAGGAAGGACAGGGGCTGGACGAGCAGTACTTC. Amino acids: CASSQEGQGLDEQYF.

The rearrangement uses TRBV5-6 and TRBJ1-4, with no clear D. Germline V gene data show CDR1 as SGHDT and CDR2 as YYEEEE. The CDR3 totals 15 residues. V lost 4 bases to trimming and J lost 0 bases, with 10 bases between them. The CDR3 DNA reads as TGTGCCAGCAGCCGAACGGTTTCAACTAATGAAAAACTGTTTTTT. This encodes CASSRTVSTNEKLFF.